This TCR beta chain was profiled in a study of blood T cell repertoires in COVID-19. TCRdb's table, derived via immunoSEQ multiplex PCR, lists solely in-frame clones and lacks some. The sample includes 70,000 to 90,000 clones, over 80% seen only once; the top ten take roughly 18%. The sequence was collected from a woman aged 80 or over with acute or convalescent COVID-19. Material: peripheral blood.

CDR3 region: CSVETGDTYNEQFF. The DNA for the CDR3 is TGCAGCGTTGAGACAGGAGATACCTACAATGAGCAGTTCTTC. V gene TRBV29-1 combines with J gene TRBJ2-1, with D maybe TRBD1 (6 bases). Per germline, CDR1 SQVTM and CDR2 ANQGSEA. V lost 3 bases, J lost 2 bases, and 11 bases lay in between. The length of the CDR3 is 14 residues.